The rows below give T cell receptor beta chains drawn from one sample of a study of CD8 T cells in ankylosing spondylitis. MiXCR, run by TCRdb on the 5' RACE reads, gives a single entry per CDR3 protein. The table shows more than 400,000 distinct CDR3 sequences, with approximately 5.3% occurring only once. The sample taken for sequencing was blood, either unsorted or a sorted T cell fraction (not recorded which). These receptors came from a male donor with ankylosing spondylitis. CDR3s include the opening cysteine and the closing phenylalanine or tryptophan. Fields, in order: V gene, D gene, J gene, CDR3 protein. The D gene is left open where the match is weak.

TRBV7-9	NA	TRBJ2-7	CASSLARVGGYEQYF
TRBV15	NA	TRBJ2-1	CATSRDMSGPREQFF
TRBV20-1	TRBD1	TRBJ2-1	CSAPGALTGTGVLEQFF
TRBV10-3	TRBD1	TRBJ1-2	CAIRVTGVDYGYTF
TRBV7-2	NA	TRBJ2-7	CASSQRGSYEQYF
TRBV7-9	NA	TRBJ2-1	CASSPRRDNEQFF
TRBV4-1	NA	TRBJ1-5	CASSQDWSGDQPQHF
TRBV7-2	TRBD2	TRBJ2-3	CASSLLAATDTQYF
TRBV14	NA	TRBJ1-1	CASSLLGDVKTEAFF
TRBV10-3	TRBD1	TRBJ1-2	CAISEAGQGAYYGYTF
TRBV4-2	NA	TRBJ2-3	CASSQVDTDTQYF
TRBV7-2	TRBD1	TRBJ2-7	CASSPRTGEDEQYF
TRBV28	NA	TRBJ1-4	CASSEQATNEKLFF
TRBV5-1	NA	TRBJ1-1	CASSQPGNAEAFF
TRBV28	NA	TRBJ2-1	CASREGSGPHNEQFF
TRBV4-1	NA	TRBJ2-5	CASSQLGLYQETQYF
TRBV7-8	NA	TRBJ2-7	CASSKRLERLYEQYF
TRBV4-3	NA	TRBJ2-3	CASSFRSTDTQYF